This is a list of T cell receptor beta chains from one sample in a study of blood T cell repertoires in COVID-19. Libraries were prepared by immunoSEQ multiplex PCR; TCRdb keeps only in-frame clonotypes and omits some of them. In the table there are 170,000 or so clones, 80% to 85% of which are singletons. The sample comprised peripheral blood. These receptor sequences come from a woman in her forties with COVID-19, enrolled during active disease. The conserved cysteine and the conserved F or W are not part of the CDR3 here.

cdr3_length v_call cdr3_aa
13 TRBV19 ASTPGLAVYNEQF
13 TRBV14 ASSFRRGAYTEAF
13 TRBV27 ASMIGQGYRNEQF
11 TRBV12-3/TRBV12-4 ASSPGQGRPQH
10 TRBV29-1 SATGGSYGYT
13 TRBV7-9 ASSPGQSLGEKLF
17 TRBV5-1 ASSLEPSSAGGSSYEQY
10 TRBV4-1 ASSIRAGELF
13 TRBV6-5 ASSYSTQGRGGYT
12 TRBV10-1 ASSELADTNEQF
12 TRBV24-1 ATSEAGTGETQY
13 TRBV5-1 ASRKFLEIQGGYT
11 TRBV19 ASTPRDTDTQY
14 TRBV3-1/TRBV3-2 ASSQVTGREHSPLH
14 TRBV9 ASSVARRGWSTEAF
13 TRBV19 ASSLLRGSNQPQH
12 TRBV9 ASSVSTGYYGYT
9 TRBV28 ASSIGAGYT
12 TRBV2 ASSEGGLGQPQH
12 TRBV6-5 ASMEDRATGELF
8 TRBV29-1 SVRREEAF
12 TRBV3-1/TRBV3-2 ASSHGTGNEKLF
15 TRBV6-1 ASSELELAGGRDEQF
16 TRBV7-2 ASSLPAIPGQGNSPLH
12 TRBV2 ASSEAQQGAEAF
12 TRBV7-9 ASSLVQGSYGYT
13 TRBV9 ASFGGGALNYGYT
13 TRBV11-2 ASSIRGRGWTEAF
9 TRBV6-4 ASRSGETQY
11 TRBV10-3 AMGQAIQETQY
11 TRBV27 ASRRDISYEQY
12 TRBV6-1 ASSEGTGSYGYT
11 TRBV28 ASSFSLTYEQY